Sequencing of this TCR beta chain was carried out in a study of identical twins. Study results and caveats: Twin sharing of out-of-frame TCR alpha was underestimated by models in monozygotic pairs. Without tracking the same donors, conclusions rested on cross-sectional statistical analysis.

This clonotype has a count of ten or more. Antigen unknown. Template switching introduced a universal primer site, and the cDNA bore unique molecular identifiers. TCRdb ran MiXCR on the 5' RACE reads and lists one entry per CDR3 protein. The repertoire includes hundreds of thousands of distinct CDR3 sequences, 15% to 20% of them detected once, and about 12% sits in the top ten. V was trimmed by 1 base and J by 0 bases, leaving 4 bases between them. Germline V gives CDR1 SGHDT, CDR2 YYEEEE. The CDR3 is 14 amino acids. These sequences were also reported in another study, on T cells expressing NK-cell markers. As that study records: With an anti-gamma-delta TCR antibody, sorting in several experiments was kept to alpha-beta TCR T cells.

The TCR originated in a woman aged 18 to 35 in good health. Sequencing used PBMCs. The chain carries TRBV5-6 and TRBJ1-4; D gene uncertain. The CDR3 region has the DNA TGTGCCAGCAGCTTGATTGCAACTAATGAAAAACTGTTTTTT. Translating it yields CASSLIATNEKLFF.